The clone carrying this T cell receptor beta chain showed up many times. Its antigen is unknown. When naive CD8 T cells were sorted, they were gated as CD8+CD4-CCR7+CD45RA+. This record comes from a study of molecular identifiers for immune sequencing clone quantification. Notes on the study in general: Among effectors, clones above 20 RNA copies held over 98% of molecules; among naive cells, under 1%. Underestimation of highly expanded clone sizes could arise where identical TCR molecules share a barcode.

As previously described, bulk TCR libraries were made using listed TCR primers. TCRdb reanalysed the PCR reads using MiXCR and keeps one entry per CDR3 protein. The sample has approximately 500,000 distinct CDR3 sequences, roughly 25% seen once. Germline trimming cut 5 bases from V and 1 base from J; bases unmatched to any gene: 8. The CDR3 loop spans 14 amino acids. Germline CDR1 reads DFQATT; CDR2 reads SNEGSKA (reference sequence). The sequenced sample consisted of naive CD8+ T cells from blood, with Jurkat cell RNA spiked in. Subset noted: FACS-sorted CD8+CD4-CCR7+CD45RA+ naive T cells. This chain uses TRBV20-1 with TRBJ2-7; 7 bases are shared with TRBD1. This TCR came from a human donor in good health. Some libraries in this study had Jurkat cell RNA spiked in. The CDR3 region has the DNA TGCAGTGCTCCGACCACAGGGGTATCCTACGAGCAGTACTTC. It yields the protein CSAPTTGVSYEQYF.